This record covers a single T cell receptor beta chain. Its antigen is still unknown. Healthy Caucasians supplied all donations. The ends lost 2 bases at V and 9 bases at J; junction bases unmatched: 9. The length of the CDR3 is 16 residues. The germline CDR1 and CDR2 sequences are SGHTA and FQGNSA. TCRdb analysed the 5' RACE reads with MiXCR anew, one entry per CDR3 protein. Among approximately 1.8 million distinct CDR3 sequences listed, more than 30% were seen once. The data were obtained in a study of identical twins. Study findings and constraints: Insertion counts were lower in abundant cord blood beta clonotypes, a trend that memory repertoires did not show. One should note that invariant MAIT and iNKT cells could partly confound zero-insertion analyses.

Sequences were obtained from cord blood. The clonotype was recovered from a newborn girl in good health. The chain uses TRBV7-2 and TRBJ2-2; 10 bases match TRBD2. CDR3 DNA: TGTGCCAGCAGCTTATATACGGCTAGCGGGAGCCGGGAGCTGTTTTTT. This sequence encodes CASSLYTASGSRELFF.